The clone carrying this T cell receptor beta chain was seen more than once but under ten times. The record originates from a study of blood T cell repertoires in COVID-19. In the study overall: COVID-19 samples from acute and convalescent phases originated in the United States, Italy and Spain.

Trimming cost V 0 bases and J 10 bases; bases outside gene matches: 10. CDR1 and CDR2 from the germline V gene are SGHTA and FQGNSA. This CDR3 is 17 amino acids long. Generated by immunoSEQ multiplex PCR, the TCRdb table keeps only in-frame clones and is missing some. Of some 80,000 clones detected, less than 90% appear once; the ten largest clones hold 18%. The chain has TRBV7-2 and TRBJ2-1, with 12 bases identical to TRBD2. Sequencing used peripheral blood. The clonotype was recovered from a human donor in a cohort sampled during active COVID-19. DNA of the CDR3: TGTGCCAGCAGCTTAGCGCGGGCTAGCGGGAGGGCAAGGGAGCAGTTCTTC. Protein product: CASSLARASGRAREQFF.